The next 14 T cell receptor beta chains were all read from a single sample in a study of T cell responses to AZD1222 COVID-19 vaccine. This table comes from immunoSEQ multiplex PCR, and its TCRdb copy is limited to in-frame clones, with some not included. The sample records 95,000 to 150,000 clones, less than 90% being singletons. Here the sequenced sample was peripheral blood, taken on day 0 of AZD1222 vaccination. These receptors originate from an adult in good health.

This chain connects TRBV7-9 to TRBJ1-1, with 9 bases fitting TRBD1. CDR3 length equals 13 residues. In germline, CDR1 is SEHNR, CDR2 FQNEAQ (reference sequence). The J segment lost 6 bases and the V segment lost 7 bases, leaving 6 bases of the junction unmatched. CDR3 sequence: CASTLRQGAEAFF. CDR3 nucleotides: TGTGCCAGCACCCTAAGACAGGGGGCTGAAGCTTTCTTT.

V gene TRBV10-3 combines with J gene TRBJ2-7; TRBD1 agrees at 9 bases. Germline-derived CDR1 and CDR2 are ENHRY and SYGVKD. The CDR3 loop spans 14 amino acids. J was trimmed by 5 bases and V by 5 bases; bases with no gene match: 7. The CDR3 spells CAISTRTGEDEQYF. For the CDR3, the DNA is TGTGCCATCAGTACCAGGACAGGGGAGGACGAGCAGTACTTC.

The CDR3 nucleotides read TGTGCCAGCAGCATCTCGGCGCCTGACTACGAGCAGTACTTC. Translation: CASSISAPDYEQYF. The rearrangement uses TRBV9 and TRBJ2-7; D is unclear. Per germline, CDR1 SGDLS and CDR2 YYNGEE. CDR3 length: 14 residues. V was cut by 4 bases and J by 3 bases, with 14 bases left in between.

This sequence joins TRBV28 and TRBJ2-7, with D perhaps TRBD1 or TRBD2 (5 bases each). V was shortened by 8 bases and J by 2 bases, with 10 bases between the two germline ends. This CDR3 spans 12 amino acids. Germline assignment: CDR1 MDHEN and CDR2 SYDVKM. CDR3 protein: CASRRDPYEQYF. As DNA, the CDR3 is TGTGCCAGCCGACGGGACCCCTACGAGCAGTACTTC. Combining the CDR3 with reference TRBV28 and TRBJ2-7 gives the whole variable domain DVKVTQSSRYLVKRTGEKVFLECVQDMDHENMFWYRQDPGLGLRLIYFSYDVKMKEKGDIPEGYSVSREKKERFSLILESASTNQTSMYLCASRRDPYEQYFGPGTRLTVT.

The genes are TRBV4-1 and TRBJ1-2; the D gene is possibly TRBD1 (5 bases). The CDR3 length is 18 residues. Germline-derived CDR1 and CDR2 are MGHRA and YSYEKL. V was pared by 1 base and J by 0 bases, with 18 bases between. The CDR3 loop reads CASSQGPRGPIANYGYTF. In DNA form, the CDR3 reads TGCGCCAGCAGCCAAGGCCCCCGGGGACCGATCGCTAACTATGGCTACACCTTC.

This clone was observed a single time. The chain has TRBV5-1 and TRBJ2-3; tentative D call: TRBD2 (6 bases). V lost 0 bases and J lost 3, with 11 bases in between. The CDR3 totals 15 residues. The germline V gene encodes CDR1 SGHRS and CDR2 YFSETQ. CDR3 region: CASSLVSGRTDTQYF. The CDR3, as DNA: TGCGCCAGCAGCTTGGTATCGGGGAGGACAGATACGCAGTATTTT. The full variable domain, in which reference TRBV5-1 and TRBJ2-3 provide the parts outside the CDR3, is KAGVTQTPRYLIKTRGQQVTLSCSPISGHRSVSWYQQTPGQGLQFLFEYFSETQRNKGNFPGRFSGRQFSNSRSEMNVSTLELGDSALYLCASSLVSGRTDTQYFGPGTRLTVL.

V gene TRBV5-6 combines with J gene TRBJ1-1; 8 bases match TRBD1. This CDR3 has 14 residues. The V gene end was trimmed by 4 bases and the J gene end by 6 bases; junction bases not matched to a gene: 8. Germline values: CDR1 SGHDT, CDR2 YYEEEE. For the CDR3, the DNA is TGTGCCAGCAGCCTCCGGGACAGGATCCCTGAAGCTTTCTTT. Protein sequence: CASSLRDRIPEAFF.

This clone was seen once. J is TRBJ1-3 and V is TRBV9; D might be TRBD1 (5 bases). The V gene's germline CDR1 is SGDLS and CDR2 YYNGEE. The CDR3 covers 16 residues. Trimming removed 4 bases at V and 0 bases at J, with 14 bases between. CDR3 protein: CASSPQGRISGNTIYF. The CDR3 nucleotides are TGTGCCAGCAGCCCTCAGGGACGGATCTCTGGAAACACCATATATTTT.

The gene calls are TRBV24-1 and TRBJ1-4; D is unclear. This CDR3 region has 19 residues. Germline V gene lookup returns CDR1 KGHDR and CDR2 SFDVKD. V gave up 3 bases and J gave up 5 bases, with 24 bases separating them. The CDR3 DNA sequence: TGTGCCACCAGTGATCTGCTTCCGGGAGGACCGAGGCCGAATGAAAAACTGTTTTTT. Its protein is CATSDLLPGGPRPNEKLFF.

The gene calls are TRBV30 and TRBJ1-5; no clear D. Germline CDR1 GTSNPN, CDR2 SVGIG (reference sequence). The CDR3 consists of 13 residues. Deletions cut 2 bases from V and 3 bases from J, with 8 bases between. This CDR3 is CAWSLDINQPQHF. CDR3 in DNA: TGTGCCTGGAGTTTAGACATCAATCAGCCCCAGCATTTT.

This chain links TRBV2 with TRBJ1-2; TRBD1 matches at 7 bases. The CDR3 is made up of 10 amino acids. Germline lookup yields CDR1 SNHLY and CDR2 FYNNEI. V lost 11 bases, J lost 7 bases, and 4 bases stayed unmatched. CDR3 sequence reads: CAGPGGGYTF. For the CDR3, the DNA is TGTGCCGGACCAGGGGGTGGCTACACCTTC.

The J gene is TRBJ1-2, the V gene TRBV6-2 or TRBV6-3; D is unclear. This CDR3 is built from 12 residues. Trimming took 1 base from V and 4 from J, leaving 4 bases between them. In germline, CDR1 is MNHEY, CDR2 SVGEGT. The CDR3 loop reads CASSYLVYGYTF. The CDR3 nucleotides are TGTGCCAGCAGTTACTTGGTCTATGGCTACACCTTC.

The chain links TRBV29-1 to TRBJ2-3, with TRBD1 matching 8 bases. The CDR3 consists of 13 residues. Trimming took 6 bases from V and 1 from J; bases not matched to a gene: 3. Per the germline V gene, CDR1 is SQVTM and CDR2 is ANQGSEA. CDR3 DNA: TGCAGCGTACCGACAGGGGGCACAGATACGCAGTATTTT. Encoded protein: CSVPTGGTDTQYF.

V gene TRBV5-1 combines with J gene TRBJ1-2, with D possibly TRBD1 on 6 matching bases. The CDR3 is 14 amino acids. V lost 4 bases and J 3 bases, leaving 13 bases between the germline ends. In germline, CDR1 is SGHRS, CDR2 YFSETQ. CDR3 region: CASSPTGQHYGYTF. The CDR3 region has the DNA TGCGCCAGCAGCCCGACAGGACAGCACTATGGCTACACCTTC.